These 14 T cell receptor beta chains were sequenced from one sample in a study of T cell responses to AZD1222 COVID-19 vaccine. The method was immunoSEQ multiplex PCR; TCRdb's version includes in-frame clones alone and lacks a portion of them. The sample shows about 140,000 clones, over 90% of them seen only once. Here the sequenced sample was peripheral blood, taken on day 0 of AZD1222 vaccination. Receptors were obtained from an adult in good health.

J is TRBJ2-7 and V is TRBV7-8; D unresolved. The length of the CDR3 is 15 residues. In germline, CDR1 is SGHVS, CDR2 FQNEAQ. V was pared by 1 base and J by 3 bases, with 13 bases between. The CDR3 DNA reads TGTGCCAGCAGCTTAGGATTGTCTGGCGACTACGAGCAGTACTTC. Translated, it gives CASSLGLSGDYEQYF.

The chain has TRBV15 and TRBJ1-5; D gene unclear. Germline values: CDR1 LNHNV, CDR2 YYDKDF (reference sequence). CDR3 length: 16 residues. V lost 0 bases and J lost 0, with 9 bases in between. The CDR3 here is CATSRDFGLSNQPQHF. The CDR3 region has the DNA TGTGCCACCAGCAGAGATTTTGGCCTTAGCAATCAGCCCCAGCATTTT.

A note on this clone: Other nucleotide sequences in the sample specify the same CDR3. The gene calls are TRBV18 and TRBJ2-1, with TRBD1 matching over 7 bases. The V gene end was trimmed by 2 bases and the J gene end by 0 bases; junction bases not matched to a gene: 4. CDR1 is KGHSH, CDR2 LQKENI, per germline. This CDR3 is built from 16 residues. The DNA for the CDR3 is TGTGCCAGCTCACCAACAGGGGCTAGCTCCTACAATGAGCAGTTCTTC. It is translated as CASSPTGASSYNEQFF.

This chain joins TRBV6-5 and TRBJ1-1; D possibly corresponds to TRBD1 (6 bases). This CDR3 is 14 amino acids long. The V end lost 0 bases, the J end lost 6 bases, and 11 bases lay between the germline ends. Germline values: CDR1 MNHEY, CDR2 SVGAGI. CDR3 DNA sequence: TGTGCCAGCAGTTACTCGAGGGGGGCAGCTGAAGCTTTCTTT. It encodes CASSYSRGAAEAFF.

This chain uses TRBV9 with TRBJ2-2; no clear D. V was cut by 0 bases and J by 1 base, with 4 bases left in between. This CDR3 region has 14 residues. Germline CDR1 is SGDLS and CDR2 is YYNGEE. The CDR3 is CASSVAWNTGELFF. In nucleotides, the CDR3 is TGTGCCAGCAGCGTAGCATGGAACACCGGGGAGCTGTTTTTT.

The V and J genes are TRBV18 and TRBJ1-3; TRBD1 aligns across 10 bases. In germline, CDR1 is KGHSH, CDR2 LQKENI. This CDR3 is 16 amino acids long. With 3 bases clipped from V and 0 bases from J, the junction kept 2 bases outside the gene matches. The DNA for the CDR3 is TGTGCCAGCTCACCGCGACAGGGGGCCTCTGGAAACACCATATATTTT. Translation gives CASSPRQGASGNTIYF.

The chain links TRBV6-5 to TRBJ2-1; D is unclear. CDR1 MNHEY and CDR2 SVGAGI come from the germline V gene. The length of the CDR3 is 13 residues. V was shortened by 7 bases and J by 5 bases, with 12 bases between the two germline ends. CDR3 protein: CASTSRAHNEQFF. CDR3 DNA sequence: TGTGCCAGCACCTCAAGGGCCCACAATGAGCAGTTCTTC.

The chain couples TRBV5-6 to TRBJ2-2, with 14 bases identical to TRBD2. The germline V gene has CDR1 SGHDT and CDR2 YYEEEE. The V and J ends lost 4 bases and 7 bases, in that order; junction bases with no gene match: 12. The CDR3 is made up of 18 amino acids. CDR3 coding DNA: TGTGCCAGCAGCCTGGGGGGGACTAGCGGGAGCCTCGGCGGGGAGCTGTTTTTT. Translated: CASSLGGTSGSLGGELFF.

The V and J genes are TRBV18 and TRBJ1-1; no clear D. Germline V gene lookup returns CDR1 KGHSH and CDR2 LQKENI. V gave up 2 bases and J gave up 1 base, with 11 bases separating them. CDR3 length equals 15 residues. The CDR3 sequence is CASSPATLRNTEAFF. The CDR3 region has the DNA TGTGCCAGCTCACCAGCCACCTTAAGGAACACTGAAGCTTTCTTT.

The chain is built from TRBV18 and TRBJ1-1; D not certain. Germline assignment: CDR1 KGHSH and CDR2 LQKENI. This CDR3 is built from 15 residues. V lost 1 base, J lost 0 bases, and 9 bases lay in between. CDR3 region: CASSPLAGVNTEAFF. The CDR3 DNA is TGTGCCAGCTCACCACTCGCGGGAGTGAACACTGAAGCTTTCTTT.

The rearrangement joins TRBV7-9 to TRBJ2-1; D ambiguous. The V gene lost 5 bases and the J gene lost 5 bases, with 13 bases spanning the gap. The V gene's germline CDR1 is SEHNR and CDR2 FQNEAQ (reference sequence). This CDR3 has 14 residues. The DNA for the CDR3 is TGTGCCAGCAGCCCAGACTCCCACCACAATGAGCAGTTCTTC. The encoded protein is CASSPDSHHNEQFF.

The CDR3 is CASSSGTSDASYEQYF. DNA of the CDR3: TGTGCCAGCAGCTCCGGGACTAGCGACGCGTCCTACGAGCAGTACTTC. The chain uses TRBV7-9 and TRBJ2-7, with TRBD2 matching 10 bases. The junction had 7 bases not matched to a gene; V was cut back by 4 bases and J by 1 base. Germline values: CDR1 SEHNR, CDR2 FQNEAQ (reference sequence). This CDR3 comprises 16 residues.

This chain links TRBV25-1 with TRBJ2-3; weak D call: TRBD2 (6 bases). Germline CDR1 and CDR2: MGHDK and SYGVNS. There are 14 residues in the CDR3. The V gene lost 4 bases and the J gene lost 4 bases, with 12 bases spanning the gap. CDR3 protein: CASSVRGFPDTQYF. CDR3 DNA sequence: TGTGCCAGCAGTGTTCGGGGGTTCCCAGATACGCAGTATTTT. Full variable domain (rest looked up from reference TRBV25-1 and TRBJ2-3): EADIYQTPRYLVIGTGKKITLECSQTMGHDKMYWYQQDPGMELHLIHYSYGVNSTEKGDLSSESTVSRIRTEHFPLTLESARPSHTSQYLCASSVRGFPDTQYFGPGTRLTVL.

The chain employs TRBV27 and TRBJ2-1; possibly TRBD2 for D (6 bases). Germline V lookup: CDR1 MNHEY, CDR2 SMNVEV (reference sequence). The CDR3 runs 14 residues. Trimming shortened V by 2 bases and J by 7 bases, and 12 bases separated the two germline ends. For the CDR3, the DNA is TGTGCCAGCAGTTTAGCGGGGAGACGGAATGAGCAGTTCTTC. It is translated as CASSLAGRRNEQFF.